A single sample is the source of the 14 T cell receptor gamma chains below, sequenced in a study of γδ T cells in repeated Plasmodium falciparum infection. Flow sorting of PBMC yielded separate Vgamma9/Vdelta2+ and Vdelta2-negative gammadelta T cell populations for bulk repertoire analysis. TCRdb reprocessed the multiplex PCR reads through CATT. Of 30,000 or so gamma-chain clones in the sample, 1.4% were seen once. The sequenced material came from gamma-delta T cells from blood. Receptor source: a pool of human donors (malaria-infected and uninfected, not separated).

This clone was seen repeatedly, ten times or more. This DNA translates differently at residue 4 from the TCRdb protein, which is that of a much larger clone; a read error is likely, and the protein shown is the DNA's own translation. V usage is TRGV9 and J usage is TRGJ1 or TRGJ2. This CDR3 is built from 14 residues. Germline CDR1 and CDR2: GITISATS and ISYDGTV (reference sequence). The chain's CDR3 is CALREGASYYKKLF. The CDR3 DNA reads TGTGCCTTGCGGGAGGGGGCTAGTTATTATAAGAAACTCTTT.

Notes on this clone: TCRdb's protein for this DNA is that of a much larger clone and differs from the translation at residue 6, likely a read error; the protein shown is the DNA translation. The chain links TRGV9 to TRGJP. TCRdb is silent on the J gene; assignment here came from matching the DNA to germline. This CDR3 is built from 18 residues. The V gene's germline CDR1 is GITISATS and CDR2 ISYDGTV (reference sequence). After removal of 2 bases from V and 5 bases from J, the junction contained 9 bases not matched to a gene. DNA for the CDR3: TGTGCCTTGTGGGAGGCAAGGTCGGAAGAGTTGGGCAAAAAAATCAAGGTATTT. Translating it yields CALWEARSEELGKKIKVF.

This clone has only a few counts. The protein recorded in TCRdb matches a much larger clone and deviates from this DNA's translation at residue 9, suggesting a read error; the protein here is obtained by translating the DNA. The rearrangement links TRGV9 to TRGJ1 or TRGJ2. TCRdb offers no J gene call, so here the DNA was matched to germline to obtain one. The germline gives CDR1 GITISATS, CDR2 ISYDGTV (reference sequence). The CDR3 is 13 amino acids. CDR3 coding DNA: TGTGCCTTGTGGGAGAGGGATTATCATAAGAAACTCTTT. It translates to CALWERDYHKKLF.

A few counts support this clone. The translation of this DNA and the TCRdb protein of a much larger clone differ at residue 9, probably owing to a read error; the protein shown here is translated from the DNA. TRGV9 is the V gene, and the J gene was not called. Germline V gene data show CDR1 as GITISATS and CDR2 as ISYDGTV (reference sequence). The length of the CDR3 is 11 residues. The CDR3 here is CALWRGWFRIF. The CDR3 DNA is TGTGCCTTGTGGAGGGGTTGGTTCAGGATATTT.

This clone came up a few times. A far larger clone is one base from this, pointing to a likely read error. This sample includes further DNA sequences coding for the same CDR3. The V gene corresponds to TRGV3; no J gene was called. CDR3 length equals 18 residues. The germline V gene encodes CDR1 VTNTFY and CDR2 YDVSTARD (reference sequence). CDR3: CATWDRRIARTLYYKKLF. CDR3 nucleotides: TGTGCCACCTGGGACAGGCGAATAGCCAGGACCCTTTATTATAAGAAGCTCTTT.

In the case of this clone: The mismatch at residue 3 between this DNA's translation and the TCRdb protein of a much larger clone likely reflects a read error; the protein shown is translated from the DNA. CDR3 nucleotide sequence: TGTGCCGCCTGGGACGGGCCATGTTATAAGAAACTCTTT. Translated, it gives CAAWDGPCYKKLF. The chain combines TRGV2 with TRGJ1 or TRGJ2. The CDR3 length is 13 residues. Germline CDR1 EGSNGY, CDR2 YDSYNSKV.

This clone was counted ten times or more. The likely explanation is a read error, given a far larger clone one base away. The CDR3 region has the DNA TGTGCCTTGTGGGAGGTACCGAAATATAAAAAACTCTTT. Residues: CALWEVPKYKKLF. This chain links TRGV9 with TRGJ1 or TRGJ2. This CDR3 comprises 13 residues. Germline values: CDR1 GITISATS, CDR2 ISYDGTV (reference sequence).

As for this clone: TCRdb's protein for this DNA is that of a much larger clone and differs from the translation at residue 8, likely a read error; the protein shown is the DNA translation. The chain has TRGV4 and TRGJ1 or TRGJ2. TCRdb carries no J gene annotation; the J gene was assigned here by matching the DNA with germline. The CDR3 contains 12 residues. Germline CDR1 is EGSTGY and CDR2 is YDSYTSSV. The CDR3 loop is CATWGDYCKKLF. CDR3 nucleotide sequence: TGTGCCACCTGGGGGGATTATTGTAAGAAACTCTTT.

On this clone itself: TCRdb assigns this DNA the protein of a much larger clone, which departs from its translation at residue 12; this likely reflects a read error, and the protein shown comes from translating the DNA. The V gene call reads TRGV9; no J gene was called. Germline CDR1 is GITISATS and CDR2 is ISYDGTV (reference sequence). The CDR3 length is 14 residues. This chain's CDR3 is CALWESCLYYKELF. As DNA, the CDR3 is TGTGCCTTGTGGGAGTCCTGCCTTTATTATAAGGAACTCTTT.

This clone was recorded many times. TCRdb pairs this DNA with a much larger clone's protein that differs at residue 10, likely a read error; the protein shown was translated from the DNA. J is TRGJ1 or TRGJ2 and V is TRGV3. TCRdb leaves out the J gene; it was filled in here by matching the DNA to germline. Looked up from germline, CDR1 is VTNTFY and CDR2 is YDVSTARD (reference sequence). This CDR3 contains 13 residues. After removal of 2 bases from V and 12 bases from J, the junction contained 13 bases not matched to a gene. CDR3: CATWDTQRDRKLF. The CDR3 region has the DNA TGTGCCACCTGGGACACGCAAAGAGATAGGAAACTCTTT.

This clone was seen many times. Possible read error: a much larger clone is one base away. This chain links TRGV9 with TRGJ1 or TRGJ2. CDR3 length: 14 amino acids. Germline loops: CDR1 GITISATS, CDR2 ISYDGTV (reference sequence). Trimming took 0 bases from V and 0 from J; bases not matched to a gene: 2. In DNA, the CDR3 is TGTGCCTTGTGGGAGGTGGAGAATTATTATAAGAAACTCTTT. Encoded protein: CALWEVENYYKKLF.

The sample holds many counts of this clone. The V call is TRGV2, the J call TRGJP2. Germline V gives CDR1 EGSNGY, CDR2 YDSYNSKV. Losses at the gene ends were 0 bases for V and 3 bases for J; bases not matched to a gene: 7. The CDR3 extends over 16 amino acids. The CDR3 protein is CATWDGPKGSDWIKTF. The CDR3 DNA sequence: TGTGCCACCTGGGACGGGCCAAAGGGTAGTGATTGGATCAAGACGTTT.

A few counts support this clone. This is likely an artifact of a read error, given a far larger clone one base away. This rearrangement joins TRGV4 to TRGJ1 or TRGJ2. TCRdb records no J gene; here it was assigned by comparing the DNA to germline. Germline V CDR1 and CDR2: EGSTGY, YDSYTSSV. Trimming cost V 2 bases and J 4 bases; bases outside gene matches: 5. This CDR3 comprises 13 residues. The CDR3 nucleotides read TGTGCCACCTGGGATGACAACTATTATAAGAAACTCTTT. Protein product: CATWDDNYYKKLF.

This clone was seen only a few times. The protein given by TCRdb reflects a much larger clone and differs at residue 11 from this DNA's translation, likely from a read error; the protein shown is the DNA's translation. At the DNA level, this CDR3 is encoded by other sequences in the same sample as well. For the V gene the call is TRGV3; the J gene has no call. The CDR3 is 13 amino acids. In germline, CDR1 is VTNTFY, CDR2 YDVSTARD (reference sequence). The CDR3 protein is CATWDRLRYKELF. The DNA for the CDR3 is TGTGCCACCTGGGACAGGCTTAGGTATAAGGAACTCTTT.